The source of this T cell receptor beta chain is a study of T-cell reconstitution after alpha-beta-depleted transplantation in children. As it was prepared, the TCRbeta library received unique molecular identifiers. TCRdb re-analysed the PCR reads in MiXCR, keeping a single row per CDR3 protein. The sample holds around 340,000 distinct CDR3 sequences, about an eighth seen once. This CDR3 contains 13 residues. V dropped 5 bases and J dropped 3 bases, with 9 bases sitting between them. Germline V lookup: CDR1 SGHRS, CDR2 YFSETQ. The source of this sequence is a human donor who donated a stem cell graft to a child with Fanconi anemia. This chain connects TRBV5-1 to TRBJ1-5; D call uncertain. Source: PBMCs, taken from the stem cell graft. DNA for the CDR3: TGCGCCAGCAGGGAAAGCTTCAATCAGCCCCAGCATTTT. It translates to CASRESFNQPQHF.